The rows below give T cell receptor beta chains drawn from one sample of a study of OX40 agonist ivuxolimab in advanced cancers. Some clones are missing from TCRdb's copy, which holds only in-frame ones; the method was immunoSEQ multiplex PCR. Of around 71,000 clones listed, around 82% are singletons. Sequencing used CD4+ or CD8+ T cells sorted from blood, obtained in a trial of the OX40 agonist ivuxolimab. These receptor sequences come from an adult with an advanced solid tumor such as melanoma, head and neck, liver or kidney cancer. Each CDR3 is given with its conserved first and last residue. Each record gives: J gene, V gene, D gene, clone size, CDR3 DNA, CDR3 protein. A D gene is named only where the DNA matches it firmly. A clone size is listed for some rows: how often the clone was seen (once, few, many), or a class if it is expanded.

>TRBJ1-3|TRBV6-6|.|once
TGTGCCAGCAGGATGGACGGATCTGGAAACACCATATATTTT
CASRMDGSGNTIYF
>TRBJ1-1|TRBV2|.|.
TGTGCCAGCAGGTGGGAGGGGTACACTGAAGCTTTCTTT
CASRWEGYTEAFF
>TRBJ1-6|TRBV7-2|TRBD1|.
TGTGCCAGCAGCCCACGACAGGGGGCGGCTTCTTCACCCCTCCACTTT
CASSPRQGAASSPLHF
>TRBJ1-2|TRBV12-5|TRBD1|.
TGTGCTAGTGCCCCAGGGACAGATTGGCCCGGGGACTATGGCTACACCTTC
CASAPGTDWPGDYGYTF
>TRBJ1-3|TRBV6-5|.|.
TGTGCCAGCAGCCGTACCGCGCAATGGGGAAACACCATATATTTT
CASSRTAQWGNTIYF
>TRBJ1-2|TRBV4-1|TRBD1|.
TGCGCCAGCAGCCAAGCGCGCCAGGGACAGGCCAACTATGGCTACACCTTC
CASSQARQGQANYGYTF
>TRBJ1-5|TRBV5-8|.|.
TGTGCCAGCAGCTTGGATAAGGGGAGGATCGACAGCAATCAGCCCCAGCATTTT
CASSLDKGRIDSNQPQHF
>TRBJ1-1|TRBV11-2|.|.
TGTGCCAGCAGCTTAGCGGGGGCGCCCAGCACTGAAGCTTTCTTT
CASSLAGAPSTEAFF
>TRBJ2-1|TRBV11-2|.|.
TGTGCCAGCAGCTACCGGGCCCAATACAATGAGCAGTTCTTC
CASSYRAQYNEQFF
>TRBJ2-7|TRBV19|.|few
TGTGCCAGTAGTATCCTGCCAAGGTCAGGGGTATACGAGCAGTACTTC
CASSILPRSGVYEQYF
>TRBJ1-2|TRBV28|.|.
TGTGCCAGCAGTTTATGGGCAGAGAACACCTTC
CASSLWAENTF
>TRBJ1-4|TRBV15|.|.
TGTGCCACCAGCAGAGATCGAGCGGGTAGTAATGAAAAACTGTTTTTT
CATSRDRAGSNEKLFF
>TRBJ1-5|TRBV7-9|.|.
TGTGCCAGCAGCTTCGGTCCAGGGTATAATCAGCCCCAGCATTTT
CASSFGPGYNQPQHF
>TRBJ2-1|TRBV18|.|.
TGTGCCAGCTCACCACAGGGGCACAATGAGCAGTTCTTC
CASSPQGHNEQFF
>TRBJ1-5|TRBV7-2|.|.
TGTGCCAGCAGCTTCGGGAAAAGTAGCAATCAGCCCCAGCATTTT
CASSFGKSSNQPQHF
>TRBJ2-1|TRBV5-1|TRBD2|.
TGCGCCAGCAGCTTGGGACTAGCGGGAGGGAATGAGCAGTTCTTC
CASSLGLAGGNEQFF
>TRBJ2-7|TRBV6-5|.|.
TGTGCCAGCAGTTACTCGAAGACAGCAAGCTCCTACGAGCAGTACTTC
CASSYSKTASSYEQYF
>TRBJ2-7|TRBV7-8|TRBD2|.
TGTGCCAGCAGCCCCTTAGTATTGGGGGGGGAGCAGTACTTC
CASSPLVLGGEQYF
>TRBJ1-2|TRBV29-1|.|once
TGCAGCGTTCAGGGCGTAACAGGGTCCTATGGCTACACCTTC
CSVQGVTGSYGYTF
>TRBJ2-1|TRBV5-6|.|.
TGTGCCAGCAGACCACCGGGGGTAGGGGCCCGTCAGTTCTTC
CASRPPGVGARQFF
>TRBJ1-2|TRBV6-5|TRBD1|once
TGTGCCAGCAGTTATGCCGGGACAGGGGTATACTATGGCTACACCTTC
CASSYAGTGVYYGYTF
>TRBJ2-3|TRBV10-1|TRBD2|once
TGCGCCAGCAGTTTTAGTGTAGCGGGGTCCGCACAGTATTTT
CASSFSVAGSAQYF
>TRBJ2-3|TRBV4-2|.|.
TGTGCCAGCAGCGCTAGAGTGGGGCGCCAACTCACAGATACGCAGTATTTT
CASSARVGRQLTDTQYF
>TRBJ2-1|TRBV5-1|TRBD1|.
TGCGCCAGCAGCCAGACAGGGGGCTCCTACAATGAGCAGTTCTTC
CASSQTGGSYNEQFF
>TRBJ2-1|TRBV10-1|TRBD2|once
TGCGCCAGCAGTGAACTAGCGGGAGATCGAAATGAGCAGTTCTTC
CASSELAGDRNEQFF
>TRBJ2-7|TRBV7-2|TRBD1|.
TGTGCCAGCAGCCCACAACAGGGGATGGCCTACGAGCAGTACTTC
CASSPQQGMAYEQYF
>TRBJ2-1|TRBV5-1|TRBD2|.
TGCGCCAGCAGCTTCCTCTCGGGACTAGCGGGGATCAAATCCTACAATGAGCAGTTCTTC
CASSFLSGLAGIKSYNEQFF
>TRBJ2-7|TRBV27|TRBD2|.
TGTGCCAGCAGTTTAAGTCCCCATTATTCCAGCGGGAGGGTAGGGGAGCAGTACTTC
CASSLSPHYSSGRVGEQYF
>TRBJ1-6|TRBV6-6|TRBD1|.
TGTGCCAGCAGTCCAGGACAGGGTTCCTATAATTCACCCCTCCACTTT
CASSPGQGSYNSPLHF
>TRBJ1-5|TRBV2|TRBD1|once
TGTGCCAGCAGTGTCGACAGGGCCAATCAGCCCCAGCATTTT
CASSVDRANQPQHF
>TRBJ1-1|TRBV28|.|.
TGTGCCAGCAGTTTAGAGACTGAAGCTTTCTTT
CASSLETEAFF
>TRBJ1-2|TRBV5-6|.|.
TGTGCCAGCACCCAGGACCCGGGGTCAGTTGGCTACACCTTC
CASTQDPGSVGYTF
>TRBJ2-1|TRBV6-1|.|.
TGTGCCAGCAGCCAGTTCAATGAGCAGTTCTTC
CASSQFNEQFF
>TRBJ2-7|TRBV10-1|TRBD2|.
TGCGCCAGCAGTGCGGGACTAGCGCTCTACGAGCAGTACTTC
CASSAGLALYEQYF
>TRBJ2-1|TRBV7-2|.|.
TGTGCCAGCAGCTTAGCGTGGGAGCGGGCGGCCTACAATGAGCAGTTCTTC
CASSLAWERAAYNEQFF
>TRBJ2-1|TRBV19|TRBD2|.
TGTGCCAGTAGTATGGAGGGGAGGGTCAACTACAATGAGCAGTTCTTC
CASSMEGRVNYNEQFF
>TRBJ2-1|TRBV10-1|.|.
TGCGCCAGCAGTGAGTCCCTCGACTTAGCGGCAAGCTCCTACAATGAGCAGTTCTTC
CASSESLDLAASSYNEQFF
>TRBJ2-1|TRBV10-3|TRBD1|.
TGTGCCATCAGTGAGTCCACAGGGGACGTCTATGAGCAGTTCTTC
CAISESTGDVYEQFF
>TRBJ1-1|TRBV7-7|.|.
TGTGCCAGCAGCTCGGACAAGAACACTGAAGCTTTCTTT
CASSSDKNTEAFF
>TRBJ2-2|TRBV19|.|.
TGTGCCAGTTCACGTGGGGGGCGGGCATCCGGGGAGCTGTTTTTT
CASSRGGRASGELFF
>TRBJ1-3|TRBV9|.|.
TGTGCCAGCAGCGTAGAACCCAGGAGCTCTGGAAACACCATATATTTT
CASSVEPRSSGNTIYF
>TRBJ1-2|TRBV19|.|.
TGTGCCAGTAGTCCCTCTGAGGGGTTCGCTAACTATGGCTACACCTTC
CASSPSEGFANYGYTF
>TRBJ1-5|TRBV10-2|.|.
TGCGCCAGCAGTGAGTCGAGGGATCAGCCCCAGCATTTT
CASSESRDQPQHF
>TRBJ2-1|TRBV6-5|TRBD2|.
TGTGCCAGCAGTTTAAAGGGACTAGCGGGTTACAATGAGCAGTTCTTC
CASSLKGLAGYNEQFF
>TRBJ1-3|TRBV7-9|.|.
TGTGCCAGCAGCTTAGCGCGGACATTCTCTGGAAACACCATATATTTT
CASSLARTFSGNTIYF
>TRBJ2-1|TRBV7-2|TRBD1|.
TGTGCCAGCAGCCCCCAGGACAGGAAAACTTACAATGAGCAGTTCTTC
CASSPQDRKTYNEQFF
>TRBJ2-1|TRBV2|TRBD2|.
TGTGCCAGCAGTCGGACTAGCGGTAATGAGCAGTTCTTC
CASSRTSGNEQFF
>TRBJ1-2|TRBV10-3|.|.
TGTGCCATCAGTACGGGGGGCATCTATGGCTACACCTTC
CAISTGGIYGYTF
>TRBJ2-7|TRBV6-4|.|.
TGTGCCAGCAGATTACAGGGGGGGAGCTCCTACGAGCAGTACTTC
CASRLQGGSSYEQYF
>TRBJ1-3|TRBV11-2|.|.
TGTGCCAGCAGCTTAGGGTTCGCCCGAAACACCATATATTTT
CASSLGFARNTIYF
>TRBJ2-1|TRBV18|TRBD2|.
TGTGCCAGCTCACCACAAGTAGCCTCCTATGGGACTAGCTACAATGAGCAGTTCTTC
CASSPQVASYGTSYNEQFF
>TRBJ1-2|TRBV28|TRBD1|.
TGTGCCAGCAGTCAAGACCCCGCGACAGGGTACTATGGCTACACCTTC
CASSQDPATGYYGYTF
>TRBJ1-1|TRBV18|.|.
TGTGCCAGCTCCCCCACCCCCGGGAACACTGAAGCTTTCTTT
CASSPTPGNTEAFF
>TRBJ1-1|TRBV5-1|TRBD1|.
TGCGCCAGCAGCTTGGGGGCTTACAGGGGTTCTGAAGCTTTCTTT
CASSLGAYRGSEAFF
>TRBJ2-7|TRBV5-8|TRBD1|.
TGTGCCAGCAGCCGGGGACAGGGGGCAACTTACGAGCAGTACTTC
CASSRGQGATYEQYF